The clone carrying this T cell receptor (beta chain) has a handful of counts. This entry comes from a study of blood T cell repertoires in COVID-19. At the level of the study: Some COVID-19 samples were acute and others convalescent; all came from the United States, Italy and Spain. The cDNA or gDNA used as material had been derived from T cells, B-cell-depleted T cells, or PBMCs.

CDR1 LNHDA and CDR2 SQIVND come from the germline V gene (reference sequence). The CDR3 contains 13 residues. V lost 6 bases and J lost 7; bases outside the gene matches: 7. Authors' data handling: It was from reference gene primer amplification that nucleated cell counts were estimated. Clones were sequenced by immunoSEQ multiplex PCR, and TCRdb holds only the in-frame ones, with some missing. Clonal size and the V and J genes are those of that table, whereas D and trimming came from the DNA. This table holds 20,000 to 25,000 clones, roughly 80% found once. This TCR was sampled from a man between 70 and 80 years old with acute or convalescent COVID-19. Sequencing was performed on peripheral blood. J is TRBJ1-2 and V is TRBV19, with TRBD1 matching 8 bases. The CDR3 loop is CASSPTGDGGYTF. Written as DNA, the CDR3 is TGTGCCAGTAGCCCGACAGGGGATGGTGGCTACACCTTC.